Reported below is one T cell receptor beta chain. Its antigen is still unknown. This entry is derived from a study of radiotherapy plus CTLA-4 blockade in lung cancer. Trimming removed 8 bases at V and 3 bases at J, with 16 bases between. Looked up from germline, CDR1 is SGHAT and CDR2 is FQNNGV. The CDR3 length is 14 residues. Profiled with immunoSEQ multiplex PCR; TCRdb holds only in-frame clones, not every one. The profile shows about 62,000 clones, roughly three quarters of them singletons. The study, taken as a whole, reports: Interferon-beta, together with early blood T cell clone dynamics, reportedly best predicted response. Peripheral blood showed expansion of tumor-derived TCR clones after radiotherapy and ipilimumab.

The study treated chemo-refractory metastatic non-small-cell lung cancer patients with focal radiation plus ipilimumab CTLA-4 blockade. The sample here was peripheral blood, taken from a patient treated with radiotherapy plus ipilimumab. The rearrangement joins TRBV11-2 to TRBJ1-1, with D perhaps matching TRBD1 (6 bases). This TCR came from a human donor with non-small cell lung cancer who had a complete response to radiotherapy plus ipilimumab. CDR3 sequence reads: CASVGQGWYTEAFF. The CDR3 region has the DNA TGTGCCAGCGTCGGGCAGGGGTGGTACACTGAAGCTTTCTTT.